This T cell receptor beta chain was captured by sequencing in a study of blood T cells in healthy people across ages. Primers used in a second PCR of about 6 to 11 cycles were a sample-barcoded 5' primer and a J-beta primer mix. TCRdb re-called the 5' RACE reads through MiXCR, storing one row per CDR3 protein. Among more than 650,000 distinct CDR3 sequences listed, around 25% were seen once. Study findings and constraints: As age increased, TCR beta diversity per million T cells fell in a roughly linear fashion. Since the PBMCs were unsorted, naive and antigen-experienced cells could not be conclusively compared.

The sample holds a few counts of this clonotype. Its target is unknown. CDR3 length: 15 amino acids. Germline CDR1 and CDR2: DFQATT and SNEGSKA (reference sequence). The sample also formed part of further work on T cells of mothers and their children.

Sequencing used blood. The clonotype was recovered from a boy between 10 and 17 years old in good health. The chain links TRBV20-1 to TRBJ2-1; a possible D gene is TRBD2 (6 bases). The J call may be wrong; the DNA end is better matched by TRBJ2-7. DNA for the CDR3: TGCAGTGCTCCACGGAGGGACCTACCCTCCTACGAGCAGTACTTC. Amino acids: CSAPRRDLPSYEQYF.